These 29 T cell receptor beta chains came from one sample sequenced in a study of cytomegalovirus exposure and HLA in healthy donors. Here immunoSEQ multiplex PCR was the method, and the copy in TCRdb shows in-frame clones only, minus some. The data hold over 250,000 clones, with roughly nine tenths observed a single time. The sequenced sample was PBMCs. The receptors were gathered from a woman in her thirties in good health and CMV-seropositive.

In its sample, this clone was seen a few times. V usage is TRBV2 and J usage is TRBJ2-3; 7 bases are shared with TRBD1. Germline V CDR1 and CDR2: SNHLY, FYNNEI. After removal of 3 bases from V and 2 bases from J, the junction contained 5 bases not matched to a gene. CDR3 length: 15 amino acids. This chain's CDR3 is CASSEDRSNTDTQYF. DNA for the CDR3: TGTGCCAGCAGTGAGGACAGGTCCAACACAGATACGCAGTATTTT.

This chain links TRBV18 with TRBJ2-5; 9 nucleotides agree with TRBD2. With 4 bases clipped from V and 4 bases from J, the junction kept 10 bases outside the gene matches. Germline CDR1 and CDR2: KGHSH and LQKENI. The CDR3 contains 16 residues. Here the CDR3 reads CASSLDSGGRGETQYF. The CDR3 bases are TGTGCCAGCTCACTTGATAGCGGGGGCCGGGGAGAGACCCAGTACTTC.

The rearrangement links TRBV28 to TRBJ1-1, with TRBD1 as a possible D gene (5 bases). From germline, CDR1 is MDHEN and CDR2 SYDVKM. With 6 bases removed from V and 3 bases from J, the gap between germline ends came to 17 bases. The length of the CDR3 is 15 residues. The CDR3 DNA is TGTGCCAGCAGCAGCCCCAGGGAATCGGACACTGAAGCTTTCTTT. This gives the protein CASSSPRESDTEAFF.

As to this clone: At one boundary the junction diverges from the germline segment, which might be a read error. The V and J genes are TRBV6-5 and TRBJ2-7; the match to TRBD1 covers 7 bases. This CDR3 comprises 16 residues. Germline V gives CDR1 MNHEY, CDR2 SVGAGI. This CDR3 reads CASSYSTGQAPYGQYF. In nucleotides, the CDR3 is TGTGCCAGCAGTTACTCGACCGGACAGGCTCCTTACGGGCAGTACTTC.

There are a few counts of this clone. The chain couples TRBV29-1 to TRBJ1-1, with 10 bases matching TRBD1. The CDR3 is 15 residues long. Unmatched junction bases numbered 12, after V lost 8 bases and J lost 3 bases. Germline CDR1 and CDR2: SQVTM and ANQGSEA. The CDR3 DNA sequence: TGCAGCCGTGACAGGGGGCCCAGTTCCCACACTGAAGCTTTCTTT. This codes for CSRDRGPSSHTEAFF. The full variable domain, with the rest looked up from reference TRBV29-1 and TRBJ1-1, is SAVISQKPSRDICQRGTSLTIQCQVDSQVTMMFWYRQQPGQSLTLIATANQGSEATYESGFVIDKFPISRPNLTFSTLTVSNMSPEDSSIYLCSRDRGPSSHTEAFFGQGTRLTVV.

This sequence joins TRBV28 and TRBJ1-1; D call uncertain. Trimming cost V 5 bases and J 3 bases, with 7 bases left between them. Germline V gene data show CDR1 as MDHEN and CDR2 as SYDVKM. This CDR3 is 12 amino acids long. CDR3 sequence (DNA): TGTGCCAGCAGTGAACAGCACACTGAAGCTTTCTTT. It is translated as CASSEQHTEAFF. Full variable domain (rest looked up from reference TRBV28 and TRBJ1-1): DVKVTQSSRYLVKRTGEKVFLECVQDMDHENMFWYRQDPGLGLRLIYFSYDVKMKEKGDIPEGYSVSREKKERFSLILESASTNQTSMYLCASSEQHTEAFFGQGTRLTVV.

This sequence joins TRBV27 and TRBJ1-5; D ambiguous. Trimming pared 8 bases from V and 1 base from J, leaving 12 bases between. The CDR3 spans 14 residues. CDR1 and CDR2 from the germline V gene are MNHEY and SMNVEV (reference sequence). The CDR3 sequence is CASGDGVSNQPQHF. CDR3 nucleotide sequence: TGTGCCAGCGGCGACGGGGTGAGCAATCAGCCCCAGCATTTT.

On this clone itself: In the same sample, other DNA sequences code for this CDR3. This sequence joins TRBV10-2 and TRBJ2-7; tentatively, D is TRBD2 (5 bases). This CDR3 region has 13 residues. Germline loops: CDR1 WSHSY, CDR2 SAAADI. Trimming removed 6 bases at V and 2 bases at J, with 11 bases between. Here the CDR3 DNA reads TGCGCCAGCAGATCCGGAGGCCCCTACGAGCAGTACTTC. Amino acids: CASRSGGPYEQYF.

This clone occurred once. This chain links TRBV5-1 with TRBJ1-1; 9 bases map to TRBD1. The CDR3 loop spans 15 amino acids. Germline assignment: CDR1 SGHRS and CDR2 YFSETQ. V trimming: 10 bases; J trimming: 0 bases; junction bases outside the gene matches: 10. The CDR3 reads CASVDRDRVNTEAFF. CDR3 in DNA: TGCGCCTCGGTGGACCGGGACAGGGTGAACACTGAAGCTTTCTTT. Complete variable domain (other parts from reference TRBV5-1 and TRBJ1-1): KAGVTQTPRYLIKTRGQQVTLSCSPISGHRSVSWYQQTPGQGLQFLFEYFSETQRNKGNFPGRFSGRQFSNSRSEMNVSTLELGDSALYLCASVDRDRVNTEAFFGQGTRLTVV.

The rearrangement joins TRBV28 to TRBJ1-2; no definite D call. The CDR3 has 13 amino acids. Germline V CDR1 and CDR2: MDHEN, SYDVKM. Deletions cut 6 bases from V and 4 bases from J, with 12 bases between. CDR3 bases: TGTGCCAGCAGGGATCCAAGGGCCTATGGCTACACCTTC. Protein product: CASRDPRAYGYTF.

The J gene is TRBJ1-6, the V gene TRBV30, with D perhaps matching TRBD1 (6 bases). Germline values: CDR1 GTSNPN, CDR2 SVGIG (reference sequence). This CDR3 spans 13 amino acids. The germline V and J ends were trimmed by 3 bases and 9 bases, with 12 bases remaining between them. CDR3 nucleotide sequence: TGTGCCTGGAGACCCCCAGGGGTTTCACCCCTCCACTTT. Its translation is CAWRPPGVSPLHF. Full variable domain (missing parts from reference TRBV30 and TRBJ1-6): SQTIHQWPATLVQPVGSPLSLECTVEGTSNPNLYWYRQAAGRGLQLLFYSVGIGQISSEVPQNLSASRPQDRQFILSSKKLLLSDSGFYLCAWRPPGVSPLHFGNGTRLTVT.

The J gene is TRBJ2-7, the V gene TRBV5-1, with 7 bases identical to TRBD2. V dropped 3 bases and J dropped 1; count of bases not matched to a gene: 1. Germline loops: CDR1 SGHRS, CDR2 YFSETQ. The CDR3 has 13 amino acids. The chain's CDR3 is CASSWRGSYEQYF. CDR3 sequence (DNA): TGCGCCAGCAGCTGGCGGGGGTCCTACGAGCAGTACTTC.

The chain employs TRBV27 and TRBJ2-1; possibly TRBD2 for D (6 bases). This CDR3 has 13 residues. Germline assignment: CDR1 MNHEY and CDR2 SMNVEV (reference sequence). Trimming pared 3 bases from V and 5 bases from J, leaving 8 bases between. The DNA of the CDR3 is TGTGCCAGCAGTTTCGGAGGGAACAATGAGCAGTTCTTC. Encoded protein: CASSFGGNNEQFF.

Only one count was recorded for this clone. This sequence is one base from a far larger clone and is likely a read error. V usage is TRBV5-6 and J usage is TRBJ1-5; 9 nucleotides align to TRBD1. After removal of 4 bases from V and 5 bases from J, the junction contained 4 bases not matched to a gene. Germline assignment: CDR1 SGHDT and CDR2 YYEEEE. This CDR3 has 14 amino acids. CDR3 sequence reads: CASSPGQGYQPQHF. In nucleotides, the CDR3 is TGTGCCAGCAGCCCGGGACAGGGTTATCAGCCCCAGCATTTT. The variable domain in full, with the rest retrieved from reference TRBV5-6 and TRBJ1-5, is DAGVTQSPTHLIKTRGQQVTLRCSPKSGHDTVSWYQQALGQGPQFIFQYYEEEERQRGNFPDRFSGHQFPNYSSELNVNALLLGDSALYLCASSPGQGYQPQHFGDGTRLSIL.

The CDR3 DNA reads TGTGCCAGCAGTCCGAGGGGTTACTACGAGCAGTACTTC. Protein: CASSPRGYYEQYF. The chain uses TRBV6-5 and TRBJ2-7; D may correspond to TRBD1 or TRBD2 (5 bases each). This CDR3 comprises 13 residues. Germline V gene sequence: CDR1 MNHEY, CDR2 SVGAGI. Trimming cost V 5 bases and J 3 bases, with 11 bases left between them.

Here the CDR3 DNA reads TGTGCCAGCAGTTATGAGACAGGTCACATCGACACTGAAGCTTTCTTT. Protein sequence: CASSYETGHIDTEAFF. The gene calls are TRBV6-6 and TRBJ1-1, with a possible D match to TRBD1 (6 bases). V lost 3 bases, J lost 3 bases, and 17 bases lay in between. Looked up from germline, CDR1 is MNHNY and CDR2 is SVGAGI (reference sequence). The CDR3 extends over 16 amino acids.

The chain employs TRBV28 and TRBJ2-1; 8 nucleotides align to TRBD2. Germline CDR1 and CDR2: MDHEN and SYDVKM. The junction had 12 bases not matched to a gene; V was cut back by 7 bases and J by 7 bases. The CDR3 length is 15 residues. For the CDR3, the DNA is TGTGCCAGCACCTCCCCAGCGGGGGCCCGGAATGAGCAGTTCTTC. As protein: CASTSPAGARNEQFF.

This clone was counted between two and nine times. The V and J genes are TRBV27 and TRBJ2-5; TRBD1 agrees at 7 bases. Germline V gene data show CDR1 as MNHEY and CDR2 as SMNVEV (reference sequence). Unmatched junction bases numbered 0, after V lost 0 bases and J lost 2 bases. This CDR3 is 14 amino acids long. CDR3: CASSLSRGQETQYF. In DNA form, the CDR3 reads TGTGCCAGCAGTTTATCCAGGGGGCAAGAGACCCAGTACTTC.

The V call is TRBV6-5, the J call TRBJ2-1; no firm D call. CDR3 length: 13 amino acids. V was clipped by 1 base and J by 6 bases, with 7 bases between them. Germline assignment: CDR1 MNHEY and CDR2 SVGAGI. The CDR3 protein is CASSYFAGNEQFF. CDR3 sequence (DNA): TGTGCCAGCAGTTACTTCGCAGGCAATGAGCAGTTCTTC.

The rearrangement links TRBV5-1 to TRBJ2-1, with D possibly TRBD2 on 5 matching bases. The CDR3 is 18 amino acids. Per the germline V gene, CDR1 is SGHRS and CDR2 is YFSETQ. V shed 1 base and J shed 0 bases, with 17 bases lying between them. CDR3 in DNA: TGCGCCAGCAGCTTGTTCCCCCTGCGGGTGGGCTCCTACAATGAGCAGTTCTTC. Residues: CASSLFPLRVGSYNEQFF.

This sequence joins TRBV7-9 and TRBJ2-7; D might be TRBD2 (5 bases). V gave up 10 bases and J gave up 1 base, with 14 bases separating them. Per the germline V gene, CDR1 is SEHNR and CDR2 is FQNEAQ (reference sequence). The CDR3 is made up of 13 amino acids. CDR3 residues: CATSGGRSYEQYF. Written as DNA, the CDR3 is TGTGCCACAAGCGGTGGCAGGTCCTACGAGCAGTACTTC. Drawing the rest from reference TRBV7-9 and TRBJ2-7, the complete variable domain is DTGVSQNPRHKITKRGQNVTFRCDPISEHNRLYWYRQTLGQGPEFLTYFQNEAQLEKSRLLSDRFSAERPKGSFSTLEIQRTEQGDSAMYLCATSGGRSYEQYFGPGTRLTVT.

V gene TRBV9 combines with J gene TRBJ2-5; tentative D call: TRBD2 (6 bases). Germline V gene data show CDR1 as SGDLS and CDR2 as YYNGEE. V was trimmed by 0 bases and J by 5 bases, leaving 14 bases between them. The CDR3 covers 15 residues. This CDR3 reads CASSVAEGHMETQYF. The CDR3 region has the DNA TGTGCCAGCAGCGTAGCGGAGGGCCATATGGAGACCCAGTACTTC.

This clone was picked up one time. The CDR3 is CASSPLGREAFF. CDR3 coding DNA: TGTGCCAGCAGCCCCCTGGGCAGAGAAGCTTTCTTT. The genes are TRBV9 and TRBJ1-1; D is unresolved. The CDR3 is made up of 12 amino acids. Trimming stripped 4 bases from V and 8 bases from J, with 12 bases between. Germline loops: CDR1 SGDLS, CDR2 YYNGEE.

A few counts support this clone. The chain combines TRBV30 with TRBJ1-1, with D uncertain. The CDR3 runs to 12 residues. Germline lookup yields CDR1 GTSNPN and CDR2 SVGIG (reference sequence). V lost 4 bases and J 0 bases, leaving 6 bases between the germline ends. CDR3 DNA: TGTGCCTGGACTTCAATGAACACTGAAGCTTTCTTT. It specifies CAWTSMNTEAFF.

Concerning this clone: The same CDR3 also results from other DNA sequences found in this sample. The CDR3 sequence: CASSLGSAYEQYF. The CDR3 bases are TGTGCCAGCAGCTTGGGTTCCGCCTACGAGCAGTACTTC. V usage is TRBV7-3 and J usage is TRBJ2-7; no clear D gene. Trimming stripped 3 bases from V and 2 bases from J, with 8 bases between. This CDR3 is built from 13 residues. The germline gives CDR1 SGHTA, CDR2 FQGTGA.

The genes are TRBV29-1 and TRBJ2-7; D is perhaps TRBD1 (5 bases). This CDR3 is built from 13 residues. Per germline, CDR1 SQVTM and CDR2 ANQGSEA. Trimming pared 8 bases from V and 2 bases from J, leaving 16 bases between. In nucleotides, the CDR3 is TGCAGCATCGTCGCAAAGGGGCCCTACGAGCAGTACTTC. Translating it yields CSIVAKGPYEQYF.

This chain uses TRBV28 with TRBJ2-7, with D tentatively TRBD1 (6 bases). Germline V gene lookup returns CDR1 MDHEN and CDR2 SYDVKM. The CDR3 runs to 13 residues. V gave up 7 bases and J gave up 6 bases, with 16 bases separating them. CDR3 sequence reads: CASMQGTASEQYF. In nucleotides, the CDR3 is TGTGCCAGCATGCAGGGGACCGCTAGCGAGCAGTACTTC.

About this clone: The same CDR3 can be traced to other DNA sequences in this sample. The V gene is TRBV7-9, the J gene TRBJ1-5; D is unresolved. Germline V gives CDR1 SEHNR, CDR2 FQNEAQ (reference sequence). Trimming shortened V by 1 base and J by 4 bases, and 11 bases separated the two germline ends. This CDR3 contains 15 residues. CDR3 amino acids: CASSLGGSRNQPQHF. In DNA form, the CDR3 reads TGTGCCAGCAGCTTAGGAGGTAGCCGGAATCAGCCCCAGCATTTT.

The rearrangement joins TRBV7-8 to TRBJ1-1, with TRBD1 identical over 9 bases. Losses at the gene ends were 5 bases for V and 3 bases for J; bases not matched to a gene: 7. This CDR3 region has 15 residues. Per the germline V gene, CDR1 is SGHVS and CDR2 is FQNEAQ. In nucleotides, the CDR3 is TGTGCCAGCAGCCACCGGACAGGGGCGTACACTGAAGCTTTCTTT. It specifies CASSHRTGAYTEAFF.